The 9 T cell receptor beta chains in this list originate from one sample, sequenced in a study of cytomegalovirus exposure and HLA in healthy donors. Method: immunoSEQ multiplex PCR; TCRdb's copy keeps in-frame clones and lacks some. The sample comprises about 360,000 clones, 70% to 90% of which are singletons, and about 0.8% rests with the top ten. The sample comprised PBMCs. These receptors all stem from a young woman in good health and CMV-seronegative.

The chain combines TRBV7-6 with TRBJ2-2; D uncertain. Germline values: CDR1 SGHVS, CDR2 FNYEAQ. The CDR3 is 13 amino acids. The ends were cut back, 4 bases at V and 7 bases at J, with 10 bases in the middle. The CDR3 spells CASSSIAGGELFF. As DNA, the CDR3 is TGTGCCAGCAGCTCCATAGCTGGCGGGGAGCTGTTTTTT.

V usage is TRBV5-6 and J usage is TRBJ1-1; 9 bases map to TRBD1. With 4 bases clipped from V and 1 base from J, the junction kept 8 bases outside the gene matches. CDR1 and CDR2 from the germline V gene are SGHDT and YYEEEE. This CDR3 region has 16 residues. In nucleotides, the CDR3 is TGTGCCAGCAGCCTAGGACAGGGGAGGGCGAACACTGAAGCTTTCTTT. Residues: CASSLGQGRANTEAFF. The variable domain in full, with the rest retrieved from reference TRBV5-6 and TRBJ1-1, is DAGVTQSPTHLIKTRGQQVTLRCSPKSGHDTVSWYQQALGQGPQFIFQYYEEEERQRGNFPDRFSGHQFPNYSSELNVNALLLGDSALYLCASSLGQGRANTEAFFGQGTRLTVV.

The J gene is TRBJ2-3, the V gene TRBV15, with TRBD2 identical over 12 bases. The CDR3 extends over 16 amino acids. The trim removed 4 bases at V and 0 bases at J, leaving 2 bases unmatched. Germline CDR1 LNHNV, CDR2 YYDKDF (reference sequence). In DNA form, the CDR3 reads TGTGCCACCAGCAAGGGACTAGCGGGTAGCACAGATACGCAGTATTTT. Translating it yields CATSKGLAGSTDTQYF.

The chain joins TRBV7-9 to TRBJ1-4; tentatively, D is TRBD1 (6 bases). This CDR3 has 14 amino acids. V gave up 5 bases and J gave up 3 bases, with 10 bases separating them. The germline V gene has CDR1 SEHNR and CDR2 FQNEAQ (reference sequence). CDR3 sequence (DNA): TGTGCCAGCAGCCAGGACAGAGCTAATGAAAAACTGTTTTTT. It codes for CASSQDRANEKLFF.

This sequence joins TRBV19 and TRBJ1-4; TRBD1 matches at 9 bases. V shed 2 bases, J shed 6 bases, and the junction held 4 bases outside the gene matches. This CDR3 spans 15 amino acids. Germline lookup yields CDR1 LNHDA and CDR2 SQIVND (reference sequence). CDR3 loop: CASSILTGGDEKLFF. CDR3 DNA sequence: TGTGCCAGTAGTATATTAACAGGGGGCGATGAAAAACTGTTTTTT. Together with reference TRBV19 and TRBJ1-4, the CDR3 gives the full variable domain: DGGITQSPKYLFRKEGQNVTLSCEQNLNHDAMYWYRQDPGQGLRLIYYSQIVNDFQKGDIAEGYSVSREKKESFPLTVTSAQKNPTAFYLCASSILTGGDEKLFFGSGTQLSVL.

This clone was seen a single time. The chain is built from TRBV27 and TRBJ2-3; no clear D gene. Deletions cut 0 bases from V and 3 bases from J, with 4 bases between. The CDR3 spans 13 residues. Germline CDR1 reads MNHEY; CDR2 reads SMNVEV (reference sequence). DNA for the CDR3: TGTGCCAGCAGTTTATCCGTGACAGATACGCAGTATTTT. Translated: CASSLSVTDTQYF.

The rearrangement joins TRBV7-9 to TRBJ2-4, with 8 bases matching TRBD1. The CDR3 contains 16 residues. From germline, CDR1 is SEHNR and CDR2 FQNEAQ (reference sequence). V lost 6 bases and J lost 0; bases outside the gene matches: 7. In DNA form, the CDR3 reads TGTGCCAGCAGTCCAGAGGACAGGGTAGCCAAAAACATTCAGTACTTC. Encoded protein: CASSPEDRVAKNIQYF.

The chain is built from TRBV6-1 and TRBJ2-1; 10 bases match TRBD2. In germline, CDR1 is MNHNS, CDR2 SASEGT. The CDR3 loop spans 15 amino acids. Trimming at V came to 4 bases and at J to 4 bases, leaving 4 bases not matched to a gene. In nucleotides, the CDR3 is TGTGCCAGCAGTGGAGCGGGGGGGCCTTACAATGAGCAGTTCTTC. The encoded protein is CASSGAGGPYNEQFF.

This chain connects TRBV18 to TRBJ2-7; 8 positions match TRBD2. The CDR3 totals 15 residues. Germline assignment: CDR1 KGHSH and CDR2 LQKENI. Losses at the gene ends were 3 bases for V and 3 bases for J; bases not matched to a gene: 7. CDR3 in amino acids: CASSPLAGGHYEQYF. The CDR3 DNA reads as TGTGCCAGCTCACCTTTGGCGGGGGGCCACTACGAGCAGTACTTC.